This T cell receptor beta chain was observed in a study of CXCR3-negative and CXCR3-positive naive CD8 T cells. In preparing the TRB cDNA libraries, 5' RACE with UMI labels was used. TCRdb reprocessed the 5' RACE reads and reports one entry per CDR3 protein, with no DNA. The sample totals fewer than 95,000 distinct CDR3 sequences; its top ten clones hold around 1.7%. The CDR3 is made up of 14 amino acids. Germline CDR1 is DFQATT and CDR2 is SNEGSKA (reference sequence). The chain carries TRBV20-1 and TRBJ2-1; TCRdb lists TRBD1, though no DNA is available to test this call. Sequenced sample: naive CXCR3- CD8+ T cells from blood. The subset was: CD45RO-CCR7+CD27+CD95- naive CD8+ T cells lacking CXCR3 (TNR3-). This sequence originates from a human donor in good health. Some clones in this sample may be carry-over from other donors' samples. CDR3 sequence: CSASGTGPYNEQFF.